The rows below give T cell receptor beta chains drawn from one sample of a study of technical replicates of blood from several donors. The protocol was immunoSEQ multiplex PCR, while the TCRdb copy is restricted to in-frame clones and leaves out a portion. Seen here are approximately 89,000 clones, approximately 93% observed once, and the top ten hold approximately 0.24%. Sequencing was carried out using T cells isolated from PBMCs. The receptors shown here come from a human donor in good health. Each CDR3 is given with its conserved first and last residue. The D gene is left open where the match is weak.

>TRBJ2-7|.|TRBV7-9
CASRLNYEQYF
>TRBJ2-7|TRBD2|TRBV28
CASRVLGLAGGEGYEQYF
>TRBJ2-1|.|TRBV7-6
CASSLVGSHYNEQFF
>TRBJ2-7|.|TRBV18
CASSPERVGLGEQYF
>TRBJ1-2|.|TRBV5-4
CASSLAPGVNYGYTF
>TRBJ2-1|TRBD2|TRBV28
CASSPKGRVLYEQFF
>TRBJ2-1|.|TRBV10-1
CASSEATGSSYNEQFF
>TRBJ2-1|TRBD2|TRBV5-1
CASSLAGGGAVMGNEQFF
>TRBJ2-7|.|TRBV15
CATSRDSGYEQYF
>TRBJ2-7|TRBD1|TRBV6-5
CASSRGGTGAYEQYF
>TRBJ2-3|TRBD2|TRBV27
CASTTSGNPTDTQYF
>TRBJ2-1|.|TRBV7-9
CASSLGSAPRPEQFF
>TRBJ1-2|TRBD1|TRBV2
CASSDLSTGARGYTF
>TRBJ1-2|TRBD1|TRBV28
CASSEGTGLLYGYTF
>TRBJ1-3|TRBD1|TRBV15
CATSSTGTAGNTIYF
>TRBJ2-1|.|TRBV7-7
CASSLSAQGNEQFF
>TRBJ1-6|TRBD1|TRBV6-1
CASSDGQAVDSPLHF
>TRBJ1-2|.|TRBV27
CASSLSGGLYGYTF
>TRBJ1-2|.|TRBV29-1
CSVDAAGLVGYTF
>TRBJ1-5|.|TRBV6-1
CASRRWGGPNQPQHF
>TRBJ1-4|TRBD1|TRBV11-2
CASSHEGAAEKLFF
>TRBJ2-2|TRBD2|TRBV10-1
CASNPGLVTGELFF
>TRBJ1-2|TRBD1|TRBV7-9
CASSLRIKGQGAGYGYTF
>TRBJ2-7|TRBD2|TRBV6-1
CASRRTSGSYEQYF
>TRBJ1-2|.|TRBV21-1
CTGSFHGYTF
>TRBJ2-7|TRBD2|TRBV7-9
CASSSEREGPYEQYF
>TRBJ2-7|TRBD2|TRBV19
CASSIARGENYEQYF
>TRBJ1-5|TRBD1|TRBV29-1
CSVGTGRDQPQHF
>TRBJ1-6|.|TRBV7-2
CASSPWGGDGSPLHF
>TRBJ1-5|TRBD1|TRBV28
CASSQTGSAQPQHF
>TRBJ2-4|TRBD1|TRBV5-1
CASSSGTGPAIQYF
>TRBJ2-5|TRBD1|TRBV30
CALRSLRTGDLETQYF
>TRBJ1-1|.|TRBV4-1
CASSTTGGTEAFF
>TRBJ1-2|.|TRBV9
CASSVNGNYGYTF
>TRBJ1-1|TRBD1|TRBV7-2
CASSLEGGNTEAFF
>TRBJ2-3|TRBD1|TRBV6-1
CASSEATTGASTDTQYF
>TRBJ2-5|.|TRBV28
CAILQEGETQYF